What follows describes a single T cell receptor beta chain. Which antigen it targets is not known. Within one base of it there is no much larger clone, and no base qualities were kept. The CDR3 regions of human TCRbeta chains were analyzed by immunosequencing. In the source study's methods: TCRs in the repertoires were matched against a reference library of SARS-CoV-2-specific TCRs that had been generated with the MIRA antigen-specificity platform. Breadth meant the fraction of unique TCRs that were SARS-CoV-2-associated, whereas depth meant the fraction of total T cells that were SARS-CoV-2-associated. Each spike-specific TCR was assigned to its reactive spike region and to a CD4 or CD8 class using the MIRA data. Log10-transformed breadth and depth values were compared by one-way ANOVA with Sidak's multiple comparisons tests. TCRdb carries this immuneACCESS record with in-frame sequences only. Its versions omit some clonotypes, under half of them owing to an unresolved V gene in the studies checked, with the rest unexplained. V, J and clone size are those of that table, while D and trimming were read from the DNA. This sample gives about 120,000 clones in total; roughly 91% of them show up just once. Approximately 2.5% of the sample is held by the ten biggest clonotypes.

The data were obtained in a study of T cell responses to AZD1222 COVID-19 vaccine (dated by TCRdb to the early 2020s). With regard to the full study: Because spike-specific TCR depth and breadth did not differ between the two schedules, AZD1222 recipients who got a second dose at roughly 4 weeks were pooled with those who got a second dose at roughly 12 weeks. A total of over 230 trial participants underwent TCR sequencing, of whom roughly 210 had received two doses of AZD1222 and around 26 had received two doses of the MenACWY control vaccine. Enrollment into the trials was organized by age into subgroups of 18-55, 56-69 and 70-plus years, and those subgroups contained roughly 150, 30 and 60 TCR-sequenced participants, respectively. The full study reports these points: After two AZD1222 doses, both the breadth and the depth of spike-specific TCRs were significantly higher than at day 0 and than in MenACWY recipients. Participants were mostly white British and included more females than males, and it was suggested by the authors that clonal diversity may have been underestimated. The 56-69-year group was small, and its depth increase did not reach significance, likely because of low power. The vaccine-associated CD4 TCRs covered the entire spike protein, and the dominant responses fell in regions 160-218 and 743-854. Nearly half of unique spike-specific TCRs reportedly recognized epitopes outside regions mutated in the B.1.351 and B.1.1.7 variants. Because no day 14 peak-response samples were available, repertoires were characterized only after the peak T cell response. Only 5 to 7 AZD1222 recipients were SARS-CoV-2 seropositive at baseline, limiting conclusions about previously exposed vaccinees.

The time point label, read with the paper, signifies: baseline before first vaccination. Vaccinee samples came from UK trials COV001 and COV002, including a single-blind randomized controlled phase 2/3 trial of AZD1222 (ChAdOx1 nCoV-19) in healthy adults. For TCRbeta chain sequencing, PBMC samples were collected from trial participants at day 0 and at day 28 after the second dose. The receptor was derived from an adult in good health. Source: peripheral blood, taken on day 0 of AZD1222 vaccination.

The base sequence is TGCGCCAGCAGCTTGGAAGGGACAGGGATGTCCCAAGAGACCCAGTACTTC. Its amino acids are CASSLEGTGMSQETQYF. The chain couples TRBV5-1 to TRBJ2-5; TRBD1 lines up with 9 middle nucleotides. V and J are trimmed by 0 bases and 1 base, and the gene matches miss 7 bases of the junction. In the germline V gene, CDR1 corresponds to SGHRS and CDR2 to YFSETQ. Measured from the cysteine to the phenylalanine, the CDR3 is 17 residues long. Only the CDR3 portion is preserved as DNA: 51 bases, with reading frame beginning at the first base.